This T cell receptor beta chain was identified during a study of T cell changes during pregnancy in multiple sclerosis. The CDR3 runs 17 residues. Trimming took 1 base from V and 2 from J, leaving 16 bases between them. The germline V gene encodes CDR1 SGDLS and CDR2 YYNGEE. Only one count was recorded for this clone. Measured with immunoSEQ multiplex PCR; TCRdb has only the in-frame clones, and not every one. The sample carries about 92,000 clones, roughly 92% recorded once. Specimen: peripheral blood, collected in the first trimester of pregnancy. The genes are TRBV9 and TRBJ1-3, with D possibly matching TRBD1 (5 bases). This sequence was found in a female donor with multiple sclerosis, enrolled in a pregnancy study. The CDR3 loop reads CASSVKGLGKTGNTIYF. Written as DNA, the CDR3 is TGTGCCAGCAGCGTAAAGGGGTTGGGGAAAACTGGAAACACCATATATTTT.